Below, 18 T cell receptor beta chains from the same sample are listed, as sequenced in a study of blood T cell dynamics during melanoma immunotherapy. Generated by immunoSEQ multiplex PCR, the TCRdb table keeps only in-frame clones and is missing some. The sample consists of a few thousand clones, 70% to 90% of them appearing once. Time point indicated: pre-treatment baseline. The input for sequencing was blood, taken from a patient treated with checkpoint blockade. The origin of the receptors is a human donor with melanoma.

The J gene is TRBJ1-1, the V gene TRBV27; 12 bases match TRBD1. This CDR3 has 15 amino acids. In germline, CDR1 is MNHEY, CDR2 SMNVEV (reference sequence). With V trimmed by 6 bases and J by 3 bases, 5 bases remained unmatched. The CDR3 is CASRGQGASDTEAFF. CDR3 sequence (DNA): TGTGCCAGCAGGGGACAGGGGGCTTCAGACACTGAAGCTTTCTTT.

The rearrangement joins TRBV7-9 to TRBJ2-4; 7 positions agree with TRBD1. The V gene's germline CDR1 is SEHNR and CDR2 FQNEAQ (reference sequence). J lost 0 bases, V lost 7 bases, and 9 bases had no gene match. CDR3 length: 16 amino acids. CDR3 bases: TGTGCCAGCAACAACGGACAGGCGCTAGCCAAAAACATTCAGTACTTC. It is translated as CASNNGQALAKNIQYF.

The V gene is TRBV28, the J gene TRBJ1-4; D remains ambiguous. This CDR3 region has 16 residues. V lost 3 bases and J lost 8, with 19 bases in between. Germline assignment: CDR1 MDHEN and CDR2 SYDVKM. The CDR3 loop is CASSFSGGALNEKLFF. The CDR3 coding sequence is TGTGCCAGCAGTTTTTCGGGCGGCGCACTCAACGAAAAACTGTTTTTT.

The rearrangement uses TRBV10-3 and TRBJ2-7; TRBD2 matches at 7 bases. The V and J ends lost 3 bases and 4 bases, in that order; junction bases with no gene match: 9. This CDR3 region has 15 residues. Per germline, CDR1 ENHRY and CDR2 SYGVKD. The CDR3 DNA reads as TGTGCCATCAGTGAAGGAGCGGGGTCCGTTTACGAGCAGTACTTC. Translated: CAISEGAGSVYEQYF.

This chain joins TRBV4-3 and TRBJ2-1, with 7 bases matching TRBD2. Germline CDR1 LGHNA, CDR2 YSLEER. The CDR3 has 17 amino acids. V lost 0 bases, J lost 8 bases, and 13 bases stayed unmatched. The CDR3 DNA reads as TGCGCCAGCAGCCAAGATATTCGGCTAGCGGACGTGTATGAGCAGTTCTTC. This translates into CASSQDIRLADVYEQFF.

J is TRBJ2-5 and V is TRBV7-6; no clear D gene. Trimming left V 6 bases short and J 5 bases short, with 10 bases between. CDR1 and CDR2 (germline): SGHVS, FNYEAQ. The CDR3 totals 12 residues. The CDR3 DNA is TGTGCCAGCAGTTTACGGGTTGAGACCCAGTACTTC. Translated: CASSLRVETQYF.

This clone was observed a single time. In DNA form, the CDR3 reads TGCAGCGGCGATTCTACAGGGGCGAACACTGAAGCTTTCTTT. Protein sequence: CSGDSTGANTEAFF. The V call is TRBV29-1, the J call TRBJ1-1; the match to TRBD1 covers 7 bases. V lost 7 bases, J lost 1 base, and 9 bases stayed unmatched. CDR1 is SQVTM and CDR2 is ANQGSEA in the germline V gene. This CDR3 is built from 14 residues.

This chain links TRBV18 with TRBJ1-4; 9 nucleotides agree with TRBD1. Germline V CDR1 and CDR2: KGHSH, LQKENI. The ends lost 0 bases at V and 8 bases at J; junction bases unmatched: 1. The CDR3 extends over 14 amino acids. CDR3 amino acids: CASSPPGQGEKLFF. Written as DNA, the CDR3 is TGTGCCAGCTCACCACCAGGACAGGGGGAAAAACTGTTTTTT.

This rearrangement joins TRBV19 to TRBJ2-1; no firm D call. V dropped 4 bases and J dropped 2 bases, with 9 bases sitting between them. There are 14 residues in the CDR3. Germline V gives CDR1 LNHDA, CDR2 SQIVND (reference sequence). The CDR3 region has the DNA TGTGCCAGTAGTAAGGCGTCGACCTACAATGAGCAGTTCTTC. Its protein is CASSKASTYNEQFF. The variable domain in full, with the rest retrieved from reference TRBV19 and TRBJ2-1, is DGGITQSPKYLFRKEGQNVTLSCEQNLNHDAMYWYRQDPGQGLRLIYYSQIVNDFQKGDIAEGYSVSREKKESFPLTVTSAQKNPTAFYLCASSKASTYNEQFFGPGTRLTVL.

V gene TRBV30 combines with J gene TRBJ1-2, with 9 bases that match TRBD1. V trimming: 0 bases; J trimming: 6 bases; junction bases outside the gene matches: 2. The CDR3 sequence is 13 residues long. Germline V lookup: CDR1 GTSNPN, CDR2 SVGIG (reference sequence). The CDR3 loop is CAWSVQGADGYTF. The CDR3 bases are TGTGCCTGGAGTGTACAGGGGGCGGATGGCTACACCTTC.

The V gene is TRBV30, the J gene TRBJ1-1, with D perhaps TRBD1 (5 bases). CDR1 is GTSNPN and CDR2 is SVGIG in the germline V gene (reference sequence). V lost 1 base and J 8 bases, leaving 23 bases between the germline ends. The CDR3 is made up of 16 amino acids. The CDR3 here is CAWSAVGTISLSEAFF. The CDR3 nucleotides read TGTGCCTGGAGTGCCGTGGGGACTATCAGCCTCTCAGAAGCTTTCTTT.

CDR3: CSVGLGINSNQPQHF. CDR3 in DNA: TGCAGCGTTGGTTTAGGAATAAATAGCAATCAGCCCCAGCATTTT. This chain connects TRBV29-1 to TRBJ1-5; D is unclear. Germline CDR1 reads SQVTM; CDR2 reads ANQGSEA. There are 15 residues in the CDR3. With 4 bases removed from V and 0 bases from J, the gap between germline ends came to 13 bases.

The chain employs TRBV19 and TRBJ2-7; D remains unclear. CDR1 and CDR2 (germline): LNHDA, SQIVND (reference sequence). The V gene lost 5 bases and the J gene lost 4 bases, with 12 bases spanning the gap. CDR3 length equals 13 residues. In DNA, the CDR3 is TGTGCCAGTAGTGAGGCCGGCAGATACGAGCAGTACTTC. Translated, it gives CASSEAGRYEQYF.

To note about this clone: At one end the junction does not follow the germline gene, possibly because of a read error. V gene TRBV7-2 combines with J gene TRBJ1-2, with a tentative D call TRBD1 (5 bases). The CDR3 contains 13 residues. Germline V gene lookup returns CDR1 SGHTA and CDR2 FQGNSA. The CDR3 reads CASSFGTAIGDTF. CDR3 in DNA: TGTGCCAGCAGTTTTGGGACTGCCATTGGCGACACCTTC.

This sequence joins TRBV18 and TRBJ2-7, with 10 bases identical to TRBD1. Germline loops: CDR1 KGHSH, CDR2 LQKENI. This CDR3 is 14 amino acids long. Trimming at V came to 3 bases and at J to 3 bases, leaving 2 bases not matched to a gene. CDR3 loop: CASSPGQGNYEQYF. Here the CDR3 DNA reads TGTGCCAGCTCACCGGGACAGGGGAACTACGAGCAGTACTTC.

V and J are TRBV19 and TRBJ1-3; no reliable D call. CDR3 length: 15 amino acids. In germline, CDR1 is LNHDA, CDR2 SQIVND (reference sequence). The V end was cut by 1 base, the J end by 4 bases, with 11 bases between. CDR3 amino acids: CASSIVRGGGNTIYF. CDR3 in DNA: TGTGCCAGTAGTATAGTACGGGGAGGCGGAAACACCATATATTTT.

This chain links TRBV19 with TRBJ2-5; 11 bases agree with TRBD1. V lost 7 bases and J lost 0; bases outside the gene matches: 10. The CDR3 loop spans 17 amino acids. Germline CDR1 reads LNHDA; CDR2 reads SQIVND (reference sequence). The CDR3 coding sequence is TGTGCCAGTACCCCGGACAGGGGGCGCGGGTACCAAGAGACCCAGTACTTC. Residues: CASTPDRGRGYQETQYF.

The V and J genes are TRBV7-3 and TRBJ2-7; 8 nucleotides match TRBD1. V lost 2 bases to trimming and J lost 0 bases; unmatched junction nucleotides: 0. Looked up from germline, CDR1 is SGHTA and CDR2 is FQGTGA. CDR3 length equals 14 residues. CDR3 residues: CASSLGTGSYEQYF. In DNA form, the CDR3 reads TGTGCCAGCAGCTTAGGGACAGGCTCCTACGAGCAGTACTTC.